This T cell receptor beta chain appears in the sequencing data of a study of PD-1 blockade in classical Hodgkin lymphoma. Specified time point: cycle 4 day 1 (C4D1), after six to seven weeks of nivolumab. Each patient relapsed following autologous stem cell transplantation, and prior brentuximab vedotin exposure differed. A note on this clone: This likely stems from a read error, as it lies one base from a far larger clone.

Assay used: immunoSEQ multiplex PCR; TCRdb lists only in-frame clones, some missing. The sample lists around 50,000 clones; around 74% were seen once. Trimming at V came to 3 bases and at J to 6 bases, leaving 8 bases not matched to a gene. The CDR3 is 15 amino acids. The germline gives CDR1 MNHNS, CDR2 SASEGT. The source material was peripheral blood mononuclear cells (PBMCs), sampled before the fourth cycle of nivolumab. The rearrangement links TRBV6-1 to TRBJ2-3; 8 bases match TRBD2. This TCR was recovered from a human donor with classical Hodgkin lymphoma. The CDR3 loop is CASSEGSGRTDTQYF. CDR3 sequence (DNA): TGTGCCAGCAGTGAGGGAAGCGGGAGAACGGATACGCAGTATTTT.